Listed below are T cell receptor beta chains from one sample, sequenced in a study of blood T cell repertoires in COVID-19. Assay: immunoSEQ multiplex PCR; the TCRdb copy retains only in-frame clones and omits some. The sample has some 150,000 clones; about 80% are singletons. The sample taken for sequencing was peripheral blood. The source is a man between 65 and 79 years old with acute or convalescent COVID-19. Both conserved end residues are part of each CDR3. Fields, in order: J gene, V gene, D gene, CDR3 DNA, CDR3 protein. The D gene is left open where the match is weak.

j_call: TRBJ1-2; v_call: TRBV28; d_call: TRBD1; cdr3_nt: TGTGCCAGCAGTCCATACGTGACAGGGGAGAACGGCTACACCTTC; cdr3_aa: CASSPYVTGENGYTF
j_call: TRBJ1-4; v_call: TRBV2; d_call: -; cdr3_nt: TGTGCCAGCAGTGAAACCGCGGGAAATGAAAAACTGTTTTTT; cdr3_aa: CASSETAGNEKLFF
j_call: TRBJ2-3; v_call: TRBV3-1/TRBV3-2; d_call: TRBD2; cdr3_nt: TGTGCCAGCAGCCAAGCGTACCTAGCGGGAGCGACCACAGATACGCAGTATTTT; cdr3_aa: CASSQAYLAGATTDTQYF
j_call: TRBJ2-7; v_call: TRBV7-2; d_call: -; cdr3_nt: TGTGCCAGCAGTACCGTGGAGCGTTCCGAGCAGTACTTC; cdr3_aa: CASSTVERSEQYF
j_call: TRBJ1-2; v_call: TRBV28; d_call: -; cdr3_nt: TGTGCCAGCGGTCTAAGGGAGCACTATGGCTACACCTTC; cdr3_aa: CASGLREHYGYTF
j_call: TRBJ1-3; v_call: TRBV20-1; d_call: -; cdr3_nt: TGCAGTGCTTACTCTGGAAACACCATATATTTT; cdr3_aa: CSAYSGNTIYF
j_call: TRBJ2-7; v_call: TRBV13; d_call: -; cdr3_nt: TGTGCCAGCAGCCCGCAGGGGTCTTTGGGCGAGCAGTACTTC; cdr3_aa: CASSPQGSLGEQYF
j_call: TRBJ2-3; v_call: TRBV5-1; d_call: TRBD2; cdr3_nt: TGCGCCGGCTCTAGCGGGGGGACGACAGATACGCAGTATTTT; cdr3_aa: CAGSSGGTTDTQYF
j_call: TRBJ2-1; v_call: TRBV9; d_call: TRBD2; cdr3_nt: TGTGCCAGCAGCGTAGCCATTAGCGGGGGGTTACGGAATGAGCAGTTCTTC; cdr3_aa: CASSVAISGGLRNEQFF
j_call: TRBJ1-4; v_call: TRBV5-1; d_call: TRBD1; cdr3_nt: TGCGCCAGCAGCTTTTCCGGGACAGGGGCTGAAAAACTGTTTTTT; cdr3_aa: CASSFSGTGAEKLFF
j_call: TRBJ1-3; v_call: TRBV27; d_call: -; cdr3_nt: TGTGCCAGCAGATCTTCTGGGGCTATCGGAAACACCATATATTTT; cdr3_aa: CASRSSGAIGNTIYF
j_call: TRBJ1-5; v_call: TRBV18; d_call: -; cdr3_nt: TGTGCCAGCTCAACTGCGACTGATCAGCCCCAGCATTTT; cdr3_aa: CASSTATDQPQHF
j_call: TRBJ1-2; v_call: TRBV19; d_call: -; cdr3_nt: TGTGCCAGTAAGCGACACCGGGACTCTCTCTTC; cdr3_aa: CASKRHRDSLF
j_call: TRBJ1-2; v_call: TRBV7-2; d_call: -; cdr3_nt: TGTGCCAGCAGCCGGGAGCGGGGCTATGGCTACACCTTC; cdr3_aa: CASSRERGYGYTF
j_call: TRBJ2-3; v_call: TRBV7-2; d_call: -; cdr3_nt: TGTGCCAGCAGCCCCCAAGCACGGCTCCCCGGGGCAGATACGCAGTATTTT; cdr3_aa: CASSPQARLPGADTQYF